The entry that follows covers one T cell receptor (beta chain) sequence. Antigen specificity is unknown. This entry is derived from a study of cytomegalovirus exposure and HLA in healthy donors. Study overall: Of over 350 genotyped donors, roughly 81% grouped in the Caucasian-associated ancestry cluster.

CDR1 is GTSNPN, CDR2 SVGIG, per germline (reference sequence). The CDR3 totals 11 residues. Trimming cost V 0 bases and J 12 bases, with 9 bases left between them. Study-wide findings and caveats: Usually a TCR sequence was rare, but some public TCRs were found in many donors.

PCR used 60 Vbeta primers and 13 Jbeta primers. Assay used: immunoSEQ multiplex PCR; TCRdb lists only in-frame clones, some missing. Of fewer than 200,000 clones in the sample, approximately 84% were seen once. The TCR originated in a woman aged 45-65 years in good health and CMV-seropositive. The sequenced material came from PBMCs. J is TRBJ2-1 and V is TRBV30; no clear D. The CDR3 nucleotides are TGTGCCTGGAGTGTAAAGGTAGCGCAGTTCTTC. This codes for CAWSVKVAQFF.